This T cell receptor (beta chain) was captured in a study of OX40 agonist ivuxolimab in advanced cancers. Study overall: Patients were given ivuxolimab, an antibody that agonizes OX40 (CD134).

The repertoire was sequenced with immunoSEQ multiplex PCR; TCRdb's copy has only in-frame clones and lacks some. The repertoire holds approximately 81,000 clones, with around 85% as singletons. The CDR3 has 14 residues. The germline CDR1 and CDR2 sequences are SGHDN and FVKESK. With 1 base removed from V and 1 base from J, the gap between germline ends came to 7 bases. Blood sampling took place at baseline, cycle 4 day 1, and cycle 7 day 1. Sequenced material: CD4+ or CD8+ T cells sorted from blood, taken in a trial of the OX40 agonist ivuxolimab. This rearrangement joins TRBV14 to TRBJ1-2, with D unresolved. The sequence was obtained from an adult with an advanced solid tumor such as melanoma, head and neck, liver or kidney cancer. CDR3 protein: CASSQVAVNYGYTF. CDR3 DNA: TGTGCCAGCAGCCAAGTTGCAGTTAACTATGGCTACACCTTC.